Listed below are T cell receptor beta chains from one sample, sequenced in a study of cytomegalovirus exposure and HLA in healthy donors. Assay used: immunoSEQ multiplex PCR; TCRdb lists only in-frame clones, some missing. The sample yields 100,000 to 150,000 clones, roughly 70% seen once. The sample consisted of PBMCs. All receptors come from a man in his forties in good health and CMV-seropositive. The CDR3 runs from the conserved cysteine through the conserved F or W. The D gene is left open where the match is weak. For some rows the clone size is stated as once, few or many, or as a class when expanded; others skip it.

cdr3_length	d_call	v_call	j_call	clone_size	cdr3_nt	cdr3_aa
17	TRBD1	TRBV4-1	TRBJ2-7	.	TGCGCCAGCAGCCAAGTCGAAGCGACAGGGGGCACGTACGAGCAGTACTTC	CASSQVEATGGTYEQYF
16	.	TRBV5-1	TRBJ1-2	.	TGCGCCAGCAGCCTGAGCCCCCAAAGGGGCAAGAATGGCTACACCTTC	CASSLSPQRGKNGYTF
13	.	TRBV30	TRBJ2-7	.	TGTGCCTGGAGTGTACCCCCAGGGGACGAGCAGTACTTC	CAWSVPPGDEQYF
14	.	TRBV7-9	TRBJ1-1	.	TGTGCCAGCAGCTTAGCGCGGGAATGGGCTGAAGCTTTCTTT	CASSLAREWAEAFF
11	.	TRBV13	TRBJ2-7	few	TGTGCCATCAGTGAGGGAAACGAGCAGTACTTC	CAISEGNEQYF
13	.	TRBV7-2	TRBJ2-4	few	TGTGCCAGCAGCTTTGACAGCCGGGACATTCAGTACTTC	CASSFDSRDIQYF
14	.	TRBV7-8	TRBJ2-5	.	TGTGCCAGCAGCTGGGGGGGCCCCCAAGAGACCCAGTACTTC	CASSWGGPQETQYF
13	.	TRBV11-3	TRBJ2-1	.	TGTGCCAGCAGCTCTGGACAGAAGAATGAGCAGTTCTTC	CASSSGQKNEQFF
11	.	TRBV9	TRBJ2-3	.	TGTGCCAGCAGCTCGACAGATACGCAGTATTTT	CASSSTDTQYF
14	.	TRBV29-1	TRBJ2-3	.	TGCAGCTACGGTCGGGGGTCCAGTACAGATACGCAGTATTTT	CSYGRGSSTDTQYF
14	.	TRBV11-2	TRBJ2-7	few	TGTGCCAGCAGCTTAGTTCCGGTTACCTACGAGCAGTACTTC	CASSLVPVTYEQYF
16	TRBD1	TRBV7-2	TRBJ2-7	few	TGTGCCAGCAGCTTAGAAGGGGGCGCGAGCTCCTACGAGCAGTACTTC	CASSLEGGASSYEQYF
14	.	TRBV5-4	TRBJ1-6	.	TGTGCCAGCAGCCCGGGACTTCTAGGGTCACCCCTCCACTTT	CASSPGLLGSPLHF
15	TRBD1	TRBV9	TRBJ2-1	.	TGTGCCAGCAGCGTAAAGGCAGGGGGTTACAATGAGCAGTTCTTC	CASSVKAGGYNEQFF
9	.	TRBV10-3	TRBJ2-7	.	TGTGCCTCCAACTACGAGCAGTACTTC	CASNYEQYF
14	TRBD1	TRBV13	TRBJ2-1	.	TGTGCCAGCAGCCCTCGGACAGGGCGGAATGAGCAGTTCTTC	CASSPRTGRNEQFF
15	.	TRBV28	TRBJ1-5	few	TGTGCCAGCACCTTGGCGGGGGGCAATAATCAGCCCCAGCATTTT	CASTLAGGNNQPQHF
14	TRBD1	TRBV5-8	TRBJ1-1	.	TGTGCCAGCAGCGGCGACAGGGCGAACACTGAAGCTTTCTTT	CASSGDRANTEAFF
14	TRBD1	TRBV6-6	TRBJ2-3	.	TGTGCCAGCACCAGACAGGGAAGCACAGATACGCAGTATTTT	CASTRQGSTDTQYF
15	.	TRBV4-1	TRBJ1-5	.	TGCGCCAGCAGCCAAGATGGGGGGGGGAATCAGCCCCAGCATTTT	CASSQDGGGNQPQHF
14	.	TRBV18	TRBJ1-1	.	TGTGCCAGCTCACCACGGGGGCAGAACACTGAAGCTTTCTTT	CASSPRGQNTEAFF
18	TRBD2	TRBV19	TRBJ2-6	.	TGTGCCAGTAGTGCCCTGGGAGGGGCCCCTTCTGGGGCCAACGTCCTGACTTTC	CASSALGGAPSGANVLTF
14	TRBD1	TRBV30	TRBJ1-3	.	TGTGCCTGGAGTCGGACAGGGTCTGGAAACACCATATATTTT	CAWSRTGSGNTIYF
17	TRBD2	TRBV18	TRBJ2-2	.	TGTGCCAGCTCACCACCCGACCTAGCGGTAAACACCGGGGAGCTGTTTTTT	CASSPPDLAVNTGELFF
16	.	TRBV2	TRBJ1-5	.	TGTGCCAGCAGCCCCGGACAGAGGGGGAGATTTCAGCCCCAGCATTTT	CASSPGQRGRFQPQHF
13	TRBD1	TRBV12-5	TRBJ2-7	once	TGTGCTAGTGGTTTAGACAGGGCCAACGAGCAGTACTTC	CASGLDRANEQYF
14	.	TRBV25-1	TRBJ2-3	.	TGTGCCAGCAGTGACCCCACTAGGACAGATACGCAGTATTTT	CASSDPTRTDTQYF
17	TRBD1	TRBV30	TRBJ1-4	few	TGTGCCTGGAGTCCACAGACGGGACAGGGATTAGCTGAAAAACTGTTTTTT	CAWSPQTGQGLAEKLFF
14	TRBD1	TRBV25-1	TRBJ2-2	.	TGTGCCACCCCGACAGGGGCGCGGGCCGGGGAGCTGTTTTTT	CATPTGARAGELFF
14	.	TRBV27	TRBJ1-1	.	TGTGCCAGCAGTCCAATCTTTACAGGTTCTGAAGCTTTCTTT	CASSPIFTGSEAFF
15	TRBD1	TRBV5-1	TRBJ1-1	.	TGCGCCAGCAGCTTGGCAGGGGGCTCGGTCACTGAAGCTTTCTTT	CASSLAGGSVTEAFF
15	TRBD1	TRBV19	TRBJ1-1	.	TGTGCCAGTAGTATACGGGACAGGGTCCGCACTGAAGCTTTCTTT	CASSIRDRVRTEAFF
16	TRBD1	TRBV6-1	TRBJ2-3	.	TGTGCCAGCAGTGAAGCGCCGGGACAGGGGTCAGATACGCAGTATTTT	CASSEAPGQGSDTQYF
13	TRBD1	TRBV27	TRBJ2-7	.	TGTGCCAGCGCCCCACAGGGGATACGTGGGCAGTACTTC	CASAPQGIRGQYF
16	TRBD1	TRBV14	TRBJ1-1	.	TGTGCCAGCAGCCGGGACAGGGGAAATCTGAACACTGAAGCTTTCTTT	CASSRDRGNLNTEAFF
14	.	TRBV7-4	TRBJ2-7	.	TGTGCCAGCAGCTTAGGTAGCAGTTCCTACGAGCAGTACTTC	CASSLGSSSYEQYF
15	.	TRBV7-9	TRBJ2-7	.	TGTGCCAGCAGCTTAGGAGGGACACCAAGGCACGAGCAGTACTTC	CASSLGGTPRHEQYF
14	.	TRBV6-1	TRBJ1-5	.	TGTGCCAGCATACCGAGAGGTCCCAATCAGCCCCAGCATTTT	CASIPRGPNQPQHF
13	.	TRBV30	TRBJ2-2	.	TGTGCCAGGAGAGGGGTTGACACCGGGGAGCTGTTTTTT	CARRGVDTGELFF
14	.	TRBV25-1	TRBJ1-3	few	TGTGCCAGCAGTGAGGGGAGGGCTGGAAACACCATATATTTT	CASSEGRAGNTIYF